Each of the 32 T cell receptor beta chains below was sequenced from the same sample in a study of blood T cell repertoires in COVID-19 (dated by TCRdb to the early 2020s). The library was generated by the immunoSEQ multiplex PCR assay. The immuneACCESS repertoire file appears here via TCRdb, limited to in-frame rearrangements. These files lack a portion of the clones; in checked studies, under half of the deficit traces to unresolved V genes, and the cause of the others is not known. The sample records over 100,000 clones, roughly 81% of which are singletons. The ten largest make up more than 9% of the sample. What was sequenced was peripheral blood. These receptors came from a human donor in a cohort sampled during active COVID-19.

V is TRBV20-1 and J is TRBJ2-1; D remains unclear. V was cut by 6 bases and J by 11 bases, with 11 bases left in between. CDR3 length equals 10 residues. Germline V gives CDR1 DFQATT, CDR2 SNEGSKA (reference sequence). The DNA of the CDR3 is TGCAGTGCAACAATGACACAGCAGTTCTTC. As protein: CSATMTQQFF.

This chain joins TRBV11-3 and TRBJ2-7, with 11 bases identical to TRBD1. The V gene end was trimmed by 5 bases and the J gene end by 2 bases; junction bases not matched to a gene: 5. Per germline, CDR1 SGHNT and CDR2 YENEEA. The CDR3 is made up of 15 amino acids. Here the CDR3 DNA reads TGTGCCAGCAGCAAGCGGACAGGGGGCACCTACGAGCAGTACTTC. This sequence encodes CASSKRTGGTYEQYF.

This sequence joins TRBV7-9 and TRBJ2-7, with D possibly being TRBD2 (6 bases). CDR1 is SEHNR and CDR2 is FQNEAQ in the germline V gene (reference sequence). The length of the CDR3 is 14 residues. Trimming took 4 bases from V and 5 from J, leaving 15 bases between them. CDR3 region: CASSWEDPYNEQYF. As DNA, the CDR3 is TGTGCCAGCAGCTGGGAGGACCCATACAACGAGCAGTACTTC.

The rearrangement links TRBV6-2 or TRBV6-3 to TRBJ2-2; 9 bases agree with TRBD2. The CDR3 is 16 amino acids. The germline V gene encodes CDR1 MNHEY and CDR2 SVGEGT. J gave up 6 bases and V 4 bases, and 9 bases lay outside the gene matches. CDR3 amino acids: CASSSIAGVASGELFF. CDR3 bases: TGTGCCAGCAGTTCGATAGCGGGAGTGGCTTCCGGGGAGCTGTTTTTT.

The chain uses TRBV5-4 and TRBJ1-5; 10 bases are shared with TRBD1. Germline CDR1 SGHNT, CDR2 YYREEE (reference sequence). J gave up 4 bases and V 4 bases, and 5 bases lay outside the gene matches. The CDR3 extends over 15 amino acids. This chain's CDR3 is CASSLDRGPNQPQHF. The CDR3 DNA follows: TGTGCCAGCAGCCTAGACAGGGGGCCGAATCAGCCCCAGCATTTT.

This clone was seen more than once but under ten times. V usage is TRBV30 and J usage is TRBJ2-1, with D possibly being TRBD1 (6 bases). CDR1 and CDR2 from the germline V gene are GTSNPN and SVGIG (reference sequence). This CDR3 contains 11 residues. Trimming took off 7 bases at V and 10 bases at J, with 14 bases between the two ends. CDR3 protein: CASQGRSEQFF. The DNA of the CDR3 is TGTGCCTCCCAGGGGCGCTCGGAGCAGTTCTTC.

The chain combines TRBV3-1 (or the pseudogene TRBV3-2) with TRBJ2-5, with D perhaps matching TRBD2 (5 bases). This CDR3 spans 15 amino acids. V shed 4 bases and J shed 1 base, with 13 bases lying between them. Germline V gene lookup returns CDR1 LGHDT and CDR2 YNNKEL (reference sequence). In DNA, the CDR3 is TGTGCCAGCAGCCGTCGGGGAAGATCCCAAGAGACCCAGTACTTC. It yields the protein CASSRRGRSQETQYF.

V usage is TRBV7-6 and J usage is TRBJ2-7, with 8 bases aligning to TRBD1. J lost 3 bases, V lost 3 bases, and 4 bases had no gene match. The CDR3 loop spans 14 amino acids. Germline-derived CDR1 and CDR2 are SGHVS and FNYEAQ. CDR3 region: CASSLTGQGYEQYF. The CDR3, as DNA: TGTGCCAGCAGCTTGACAGGACAGGGCTACGAGCAGTACTTC.

This chain joins TRBV11-2 and TRBJ2-3; no clear D gene. Germline values: CDR1 SGHAT, CDR2 FQNNGV. Trimming stripped 5 bases from V and 1 base from J, with 7 bases between. This CDR3 region has 13 residues. Here the CDR3 DNA reads TGTGCCAGCAGCGCCTACCGCACAGATACGCAGTATTTT. Its protein is CASSAYRTDTQYF. The full variable domain, rest sourced from reference TRBV11-2 and TRBJ2-3, is EAGVAQSPRYKIIEKRQSVAFWCNPISGHATLYWYQQILGQGPKLLIQFQNNGVVDDSQLPKDRFSAERLKGVDSTLKIQPAKLEDSAVYLCASSAYRTDTQYFGPGTRLTVL.

The chain combines TRBV5-6 with TRBJ1-2, with unresolved D. The CDR3 loop spans 13 amino acids. Germline assignment: CDR1 SGHDT and CDR2 YYEEEE. The V end lost 5 bases, the J end lost 4 bases, and 12 bases lay between the germline ends. The CDR3 DNA sequence: TGTGCCAGCAGACAAGGACTGCTCTATGGCTACACCTTC. It translates to CASRQGLLYGYTF.

J is TRBJ1-2 and V is TRBV18; D remains ambiguous. Germline V CDR1 and CDR2: KGHSH, LQKENI. The V end lost 1 base, the J end lost 8 bases, and 17 bases lay between the germline ends. The CDR3 length is 15 residues. The CDR3, as DNA: TGTGCCAGCTCACCACGGACGGACTTGCCGGTAGGCTACACCTTC. Translation gives CASSPRTDLPVGYTF.

The V and J genes are TRBV4-1 and TRBJ1-2; no clear D. The CDR3 is made up of 13 amino acids. V shed 0 bases and J shed 7 bases, with 9 bases lying between them. Germline values: CDR1 MGHRA, CDR2 YSYEKL. The CDR3 nucleotides are TGCGCCAGCAGCCAAGATAATAATTCTGGCTACACCTTC. This translates into CASSQDNNSGYTF.

This chain uses TRBV6-6 with TRBJ1-4; tentatively, D is TRBD1 (5 bases). CDR1 is MNHNY and CDR2 is SVGAGI in the germline V gene (reference sequence). The CDR3 has 14 residues. With 5 bases removed from V and 4 bases from J, the gap between germline ends came to 11 bases. As DNA, the CDR3 is TGTGCCAGCAGTAGTCAGGGTAGTAATGAAAAACTGTTTTTT. Translation gives CASSSQGSNEKLFF.

The chain recombines TRBV7-6 with TRBJ1-5; no clear D gene. This CDR3 is 15 amino acids long. Trimming took 1 base from V and 3 from J, leaving 10 bases between them. Germline CDR1 is SGHVS and CDR2 is FNYEAQ. CDR3 DNA: TGTGCCAGCAGCTTAGATGAGGGTTTCAATCAGCCCCAGCATTTT. Residues: CASSLDEGFNQPQHF.

The chain has TRBV18 and TRBJ2-2, with TRBD1 matching over 10 bases. Germline V gene sequence: CDR1 KGHSH, CDR2 LQKENI. With 5 bases clipped from V and 1 base from J, the junction kept 10 bases outside the gene matches. The CDR3 covers 18 residues. CDR3 sequence reads: CASSKVPGQGRNTGELFF. CDR3 bases: TGTGCCAGCTCAAAAGTCCCGGGACAGGGGCGGAACACCGGGGAGCTGTTTTTT.

The V gene is TRBV13, the J gene TRBJ2-7; 8 nucleotides agree with TRBD2. This CDR3 is 14 amino acids long. Losses at the gene ends were 5 bases for V and 0 bases for J; bases not matched to a gene: 3. Germline V gene sequence: CDR1 PRHDT, CDR2 FYEKMQ (reference sequence). CDR3 protein: CASSPGTSSYEQYF. In DNA, the CDR3 is TGTGCCAGCAGCCCCGGGACTAGCTCCTACGAGCAGTACTTC.

The V and J genes are TRBV3-1 (or the pseudogene TRBV3-2) and TRBJ2-1, with D maybe TRBD2 (5 bases). Trimming took 5 bases from V and 5 from J, leaving 10 bases between them. The CDR3 is made up of 13 amino acids. CDR1 is LGHDT and CDR2 is YNNKEL in the germline V gene (reference sequence). As DNA, the CDR3 is TGTGCCAGCAGCAAAACGAGGGACAATGAGCAGTTCTTC. Translated: CASSKTRDNEQFF.

The chain uses TRBV12-3 or TRBV12-4 and TRBJ1-1; D not resolved. The CDR3 has 10 residues. V gave up 3 bases and J gave up 7 bases, with 3 bases separating them. The CDR3 here is CASSFIEAFF. The CDR3, as DNA: TGTGCCAGCAGTTTTATTGAAGCTTTCTTT.

The chain has TRBV6-6 and TRBJ2-7; D not resolved. The CDR3 contains 13 residues. Germline values: CDR1 MNHNY, CDR2 SVGAGI (reference sequence). V lost 6 bases, J lost 7 bases, and 16 bases lay in between. The CDR3 sequence: CASSHISTGEQYF. The CDR3 DNA reads TGTGCCAGCAGCCACATCTCTACCGGGGAGCAGTACTTC.

The chain is built from TRBV4-3 and TRBJ2-1; D is perhaps TRBD2 (5 bases). Germline V lookup: CDR1 LGHNA, CDR2 YSLEER. The CDR3 consists of 16 residues. V was pared by 1 base and J by 8 bases, with 18 bases between. This CDR3 reads CASSQVYLADEDEQFF. The CDR3 DNA reads TGCGCCAGCAGCCAAGTCTATCTAGCCGATGAGGATGAGCAGTTCTTC.

V gene TRBV5-1 combines with J gene TRBJ1-6; the D gene is possibly TRBD1 (6 bases). The CDR3 is made up of 14 amino acids. V was cut by 0 bases and J by 9 bases, with 10 bases left in between. Germline assignment: CDR1 SGHRS and CDR2 YFSETQ. CDR3 in DNA: TGCGCCAGCAGCTTGGGACAGGACAGTTCACCCCTCCACTTT. Protein: CASSLGQDSSPLHF.

V and J are TRBV19 and TRBJ1-2; 7 bases agree with TRBD1. This CDR3 is built from 16 residues. Germline values: CDR1 LNHDA, CDR2 SQIVND (reference sequence). Losses at the gene ends were 5 bases for V and 4 bases for J; bases not matched to a gene: 13. CDR3 residues: CASSGPYTGVSYGYTF. The CDR3 DNA reads as TGTGCCAGTAGTGGGCCCTACACAGGGGTCAGCTATGGCTACACCTTC. Drawing the rest from reference TRBV19 and TRBJ1-2, the complete variable domain is DGGITQSPKYLFRKEGQNVTLSCEQNLNHDAMYWYRQDPGQGLRLIYYSQIVNDFQKGDIAEGYSVSREKKESFPLTVTSAQKNPTAFYLCASSGPYTGVSYGYTFGSGTRLTVV.

The rearrangement uses TRBV11-2 and TRBJ1-2; unclear D gene. The CDR3 consists of 14 residues. V was shortened by 2 bases and J by 0 bases, with 7 bases between the two germline ends. Germline-derived CDR1 and CDR2 are SGHAT and FQNNGV. This CDR3 is CASSLTDTNYGYTF. The CDR3 region has the DNA TGTGCCAGCAGCTTAACAGATACTAACTATGGCTACACCTTC.

The J gene is TRBJ2-5, the V gene TRBV6-6, with TRBD1 matching over 8 bases. Germline V gives CDR1 MNHNY, CDR2 SVGAGI (reference sequence). CDR3 size: 16 residues. With 6 bases clipped from V and 4 bases from J, the junction kept 13 bases outside the gene matches. CDR3: CASSPSRGTGGETQYF. In nucleotides, the CDR3 is TGTGCCAGCAGCCCCTCCCGGGGGACAGGCGGAGAGACCCAGTACTTC.

The chain joins TRBV6-6 to TRBJ1-1, with 7 nucleotides matching TRBD1. Per germline, CDR1 MNHNY and CDR2 SVGAGI (reference sequence). The V and J ends lost 0 bases and 1 base, in that order; junction bases with no gene match: 5. CDR3 length: 16 amino acids. CDR3 bases: TGTGCCAGCAGTTACTCGCTCGCAGGGGGGAACACTGAAGCTTTCTTT. Residues: CASSYSLAGGNTEAFF.

The chain couples TRBV12-3 or TRBV12-4 to TRBJ1-5; tentatively, D is TRBD1 (5 bases). CDR3 length: 13 amino acids. Trimming left V 5 bases short and J 3 bases short, with 8 bases between. The CDR3 sequence is CASSRQNNQPQHF. The CDR3 nucleotides are TGTGCCAGCAGTAGACAGAACAATCAGCCCCAGCATTTT.

The chain employs TRBV5-1 and TRBJ2-3; 7 nucleotides agree with TRBD2. CDR1 is SGHRS, CDR2 YFSETQ, per germline. V trimming: 5 bases; J trimming: 1 base; junction bases outside the gene matches: 4. The CDR3 sequence is 14 residues long. The CDR3: CASRQRGGTDTQYF. The CDR3 DNA reads TGCGCCAGCAGGCAGCGGGGAGGCACAGATACGCAGTATTTT.

The chain carries TRBV24-1 and TRBJ2-7; D is ambiguous. This CDR3 contains 13 residues. Germline V gives CDR1 KGHDR, CDR2 SFDVKD. V dropped 0 bases and J dropped 8 bases, with 10 bases sitting between them. CDR3 amino acids: CATSDLTDLKQYF. DNA of the CDR3: TGTGCCACCAGTGATTTGACAGATTTGAAGCAGTACTTC.

V usage is TRBV4-1 and J usage is TRBJ2-5; possibly TRBD1 for D (6 bases). The better agreement between TRBJ2-7 and the DNA end casts doubt on the J call. CDR1 and CDR2 from the germline V gene are MGHRA and YSYEKL. This CDR3 spans 15 amino acids. The CDR3 region has the DNA TGCGCCAGCAGCCAAAATACAGGGTATAGCTACGAGCAGTACTTC. Amino acids: CASSQNTGYSYEQYF.

The rearrangement joins TRBV6-5 to TRBJ1-2; D unresolved. The germline gives CDR1 MNHEY, CDR2 SVGAGI. V lost 2 bases, J lost 4 bases, and 8 bases lay in between. The CDR3 covers 13 residues. The DNA of the CDR3 is TGTGCCAGCAGTTACGCCAGGTTCTATGGCTACACCTTC. Translation: CASSYARFYGYTF.

Here the CDR3 reads CASNLTMASGSYEQYF. The DNA for the CDR3 is TGTGCCAGCAACTTAACCATGGCTAGCGGGAGCTACGAGCAGTACTTC. The chain joins TRBV21-1 to TRBJ2-7; TRBD2, the table's D call, lacks a check against the DNA. TRBV21-1 is deemed a pseudogene. The CDR3 sequence is 16 residues long.

In its sample, this clone was seen a few times. The genes are TRBV5-6 and TRBJ2-2; D call uncertain. The CDR3 consists of 14 residues. The V end was cut by 0 bases, the J end by 1 base, with 4 bases between. The germline CDR1 and CDR2 sequences are SGHDT and YYEEEE. The CDR3 protein is CASSLAWNTGELFF. CDR3 in DNA: TGTGCCAGCAGCTTGGCCTGGAACACCGGGGAGCTGTTTTTT.